Listed here is a single T cell receptor (beta chain). This clone's antigen is unknown. Within one base of it there is no much larger clone, and no base qualities were kept. The immunoSEQ hsTCRB v3.0 assay was used at survey level resolution to sequence the TRB variable region. A depth of about 40,000-50,000 T-cell genomes per sample was targeted for TRB sequencing. Pooled TRB libraries were sequenced on an Illumina MiSeq with a v3 150-cycle kit. On the authors' methods: Analysis of repertoires was carried out in R inside a reproducible Nextflow workflow spanning QC, data transformation and analysis. LymphoSeq2, an R package for exploring AIRR-Seq data, was used to implement the custom analyses. A few samples yielding fewer than 5000 total TRB sequences were excluded, leaving 150 to 200 analyzed HIV repertoires. Among the roughly 200 retained HIV repertoires, some 59 were collected before ART initiation and more than 120 after ART initiation. Repertoires were downsampled to 5000 TRB nucleotide sequences, and summary statistics were averaged over 100 downsampling iterations. The analysis kept only TRB sequences whose CDR3 regions were at least seven amino acids long. A Shannon entropy-derived clonality score and the Gini coefficient were used to measure diversity. Repertoire networks linked the top 5000 CDR3 amino acid sequences whenever two sequences differed by an edit distance of one. For TRB CDR3 amino acid sequences, GLIPH2 was used to predict antigen specificity groups and MHC restriction. Known CMV, EBV, HIV or tissue antigen associations were flagged by matching CDR3 amino acid sequences against VDJdb and McPAS-TCR. Pre-ART, post-ART and control groups were compared with Wilcoxon signed-rank tests and Holm-Bonferroni correction. Here the immuneACCESS table is served through TCRdb, limited to in-frame sequences with V and J called. Missing clones are a known gap in these copies; in checked studies unresolved V genes cover under half, and the rest lacks a known reason. V and J calls and clone size are copied from that table; D and trimming were computed from the DNA. In this sample the table shows around 32,000 clones, around 97% of which occur a single time. 1.5% to 2% of the sample is taken by the ten largest.

This specimen belongs to a study of long-term antiretroviral therapy in people with HIV (dated by TCRdb to between 2022 and 2023). Study-level background: The earliest samples were collected approximately a decade before the 2015 WHO recommendation for immediate ART, a period when ART was typically delayed until CD4 counts fell. A retrospective serial study tested whether changes in peripheral blood TRB repertoire composition and diversity were associated with ART initiation and durable HIV suppression. A total of 192 cryopreserved PBMC samples came from 25 to 35 adults with confirmed HIV infection and were collected serially over a mean of about 6 years (range 1-12). About 35% of the 30 participants with HIV were female. Test extractions of a monoclonal T-cell line alongside a few dozen polyclonal samples showed no cross-contamination during QIAcube processing.

Results the study describes overall, beyond this receptor: Inferences about post-ART repertoire changes were limited because no data were available on ART adherence, viral resistance or therapy changes. Samples dated from the mid-2000s to the late 2010s, and the ART regimens used may be less effective than current ones. Limited PBMC availability meant only the TCR beta chain was sequenced, without alpha chain pairing. Because pre-ART samples had limited cell numbers, profiling was done on unsorted PBMC rather than on sorted CD4+ and CD8+ T cells. The repertoire was dominated across all time points by expanded TRB clones identified before ART initiation, although this dominance was seen to fluctuate and to decrease in many PLHIV after ART. CDR3 length ranges in HIV repertoires were narrower than in controls, and network structure suggested an antigen-experienced repertoire with only a slight naive shift after ART. ART initiation was associated with a significant increase in TRB diversity, but diversity stayed significantly below transplant donor controls even after long-term ART.

Inclusion was restricted to participants for whom at least one PBMC sample before ART initiation and at least two post-ART samples were available. Every participant with HIV received treatment in the United States of America. Before DNA extraction, cryopreserved samples of about 1-11 million PBMC were thawed and then washed. At the time of the earliest PBMC sample for each participant with HIV, ages ranged from about 23 to 60 years. PBMC samples were contributed by each participant from 1-4 timepoints before ART initiation and 2-8 timepoints after ART initiation, with a median of 7 samples. Serial HIV viral load, CD4+ T-cell count, ART history and demographic data were obtained for every participant. Genomic DNA was extracted from unsorted PBMC with a Qiagen kit on a QIAcube, with processing performed in batches of 12 samples. The CDR3 sequence holds 14 residues, the cysteine and phenylalanine included. Only CDR3 DNA is held: 42 bases, read in frame from base 1. Per the germline V gene (reference sequence), SGHAT is the CDR1 and FQDESV is the CDR2. V drops 1 base and J drops 3 bases, leaving 9 bases in between.

The sequencing used unsorted PBMCs, collected 7.6 years after starting antiretroviral therapy. The chain joins TRBV11-1 to TRBJ1-2; the D gene is not confidently resolved. The receptor was isolated from a man in his thirties or forties with HIV. The CDR3 protein sequence reads: CASSLGTSHYGYTF. The nucleotide sequence is TGTGCCAGCAGCTTAGGCACCTCACACTATGGCTACACCTTC. The reference TRBV11-1 and TRBJ1-2 proteins fill in what lies around the CDR3, so the full variable domain reads EAEVAQSPRYKITEKSQAVAFWCDPISGHATLYWYRQILGQGPELLVQFQDESVVDDSQLPKDRFSAERLKGVDSTLKIQPAELGDSAMYLCASSLGTSHYGYTFGSGTRLTVV.